The 22 T cell receptor beta chains below all came from one sample that was sequenced in a study of glioma-infiltrating T cells after dendritic cell vaccination. The time point was: after dendritic cell vaccination, including at tumor progression/relapse. TCRdb keeps only in-frame clones here, not all; method: immunoSEQ multiplex PCR. Found here are 50,000 to 55,000 clones, 89% of them singletons; the top ten hold 5.3%. The sample was blood, taken after dendritic cell vaccination. The receptors come from a human donor with glioblastoma.

With regard to this clone: An end of the junction does not agree with germline; a read error may underlie this. The chain has TRBV7-2 and TRBJ1-2, with D maybe TRBD1 (6 bases). This CDR3 comprises 15 residues. Germline CDR1 reads SGHTA; CDR2 reads FQGNSA. CDR3 DNA: TGTGCCAGCAGCCTAGCCCCACAGGGAGAAAGTGGCTACACCTTC. This translates into CASSLAPQGESGYTF.

This chain links TRBV6-1 with TRBJ1-5, with D possibly matching TRBD1 (5 bases). This CDR3 has 13 residues. CDR1 and CDR2 (germline): MNHNS, SASEGT. The CDR3 DNA is TGTGCTTCAACCAGGGAGGCCAGGCAGCCCCAGCATTTT. Amino acids: CASTREARQPQHF.

The CDR3 DNA is TGTGCCAGCAGTCTCGGGACTAGCGGGGTCAATGAGCAGTTCTTC. It codes for CASSLGTSGVNEQFF. The chain employs TRBV27 and TRBJ2-1, with 13 bases lining up with TRBD2. Germline V gene lookup returns CDR1 MNHEY and CDR2 SMNVEV (reference sequence). V dropped 5 bases and J dropped 6; count of bases not matched to a gene: 4. The CDR3 runs to 15 residues.

This clone was detected once. CDR3 residues: CASSIKAGVGEQYF. CDR3 nucleotide sequence: TGTGCCAGTAGTATTAAAGCGGGAGTTGGTGAGCAGTACTTC. The rearrangement uses TRBV19 and TRBJ2-7; 8 positions match TRBD2. The CDR3 runs 14 residues. Trimming removed 3 bases from V and 7 bases from J; junction bases left unmatched: 8. The germline V gene encodes CDR1 LNHDA and CDR2 SQIVND (reference sequence).

The CDR3 sequence is CASSLQLQNEQFF. Written as DNA, the CDR3 is TGTGCCAGCAGTTTACAGTTGCAGAATGAGCAGTTCTTC. This chain uses TRBV28 with TRBJ2-1; D is undetermined. CDR1 is MDHEN and CDR2 is SYDVKM in the germline V gene. The CDR3 totals 13 residues. The V end was cut by 2 bases, the J end by 7 bases, with 9 bases between.

This clone has just a few counts. V is TRBV15 and J is TRBJ2-3; D gene ambiguous. The CDR3 is made up of 17 amino acids. Per the germline V gene, CDR1 is LNHNV and CDR2 is YYDKDF (reference sequence). V was trimmed by 3 bases and J by 0 bases, leaving 16 bases between them. The CDR3 nucleotides read TGTGCCACCAGCAGTAGTACCGTCGCCACTAGCACAGATACGCAGTATTTT. It yields the protein CATSSSTVATSTDTQYF.

The gene calls are TRBV7-8 and TRBJ2-7; 10 bases are shared with TRBD2. Germline assignment: CDR1 SGHVS and CDR2 FQNEAQ. This CDR3 contains 14 residues. The ends lost 8 bases at V and 7 bases at J; junction bases unmatched: 11. Here the CDR3 DNA reads TGTGCCAGCGGCCAACTAGCGGGACTTAGAGAGCAGTACTTC. This gives the protein CASGQLAGLREQYF.

The chain combines TRBV4-3 with TRBJ1-4; D is unclear. This CDR3 has 15 amino acids. Between the trimmed V and J ends, which lost 1 base and 0 bases, there was a span of 6 bases. Looked up from germline, CDR1 is LGHNA and CDR2 is YSLEER. The CDR3 loop is CASSQVRSTNEKLFF. The CDR3, as DNA: TGCGCCAGCAGCCAAGTACGGTCAACTAATGAAAAACTGTTTTTT.

This clone occurred a few times. The chain joins TRBV21-1 to TRBJ2-3; the D call of TRBD2 is as the table states it, not checked on the DNA. TRBV21-1 is deemed a pseudogene. The CDR3 is 15 residues long. CDR3 amino acids: CASSKHGPREDTQYF. CDR3 bases: TGTGCCAGCAGCAAACATGGCCCGAGGGAAGATACGCAGTATTTT.

DNA for the CDR3: TGTGCCATCAAACAGGGGAAGTCCCAAGAGACCCAGTACTTC. This gives the protein CAIKQGKSQETQYF. This chain connects TRBV10-3 to TRBJ2-5, with TRBD1 matching 7 bases. CDR3 length equals 14 residues. After removal of 7 bases from V and 1 base from J, the junction contained 6 bases not matched to a gene. Germline lookup yields CDR1 ENHRY and CDR2 SYGVKD.

This rearrangement joins TRBV28 to TRBJ1-2; the D is unclear. Trimming shortened V by 1 base and J by 8 bases, and 8 bases separated the two germline ends. Germline V gene data show CDR1 as MDHEN and CDR2 as SYDVKM. The CDR3 has 12 residues. The CDR3 spells CASSLLRVGYTF. CDR3 coding DNA: TGTGCCAGCAGTTTATTAAGAGTGGGCTACACCTTC.

This chain links TRBV6-1 with TRBJ2-7, with a weak D call TRBD2 (6 bases). The germline V gene encodes CDR1 MNHNS and CDR2 SASEGT. CDR3 size: 13 residues. The V and J ends lost 10 bases and 2 bases respectively, with 15 bases between them. CDR3 sequence (DNA): TGTGCCACGCAGGAGGGCGGAACCTACGAGCAGTACTTC. Its protein product is CATQEGGTYEQYF.

The rearrangement uses TRBV5-1 and TRBJ1-1; D possibly corresponds to TRBD1 (6 bases). Germline V gives CDR1 SGHRS, CDR2 YFSETQ. The CDR3 sequence is 16 residues long. With 5 bases removed from V and 0 bases from J, the gap between germline ends came to 17 bases. DNA for the CDR3: TGCGCCAGCAGTTCCGGGTGGGGGCAGATGAACACTGAAGCTTTCTTT. Translation gives CASSSGWGQMNTEAFF.

The chain employs TRBV10-3 and TRBJ1-3; a weak D match, TRBD1 (5 bases). The CDR3 is made up of 11 amino acids. V was shortened by 3 bases and J by 12 bases, with 9 bases between the two germline ends. CDR1 and CDR2 from the germline V gene are ENHRY and SYGVKD. CDR3 protein: CAISEGENIYF. The DNA for the CDR3 is TGTGCCATCAGTGAAGGGGAAAACATATATTTT.

V and J are TRBV28 and TRBJ1-4; D perhaps matches TRBD1 (6 bases). Germline CDR1 MDHEN, CDR2 SYDVKM. CDR3 length equals 15 residues. Trimming took 5 bases from V and 0 from J, leaving 10 bases between them. The CDR3 DNA reads as TGTGCCAGCAGTAGCCGGACAGCAACTAATGAAAAACTGTTTTTT. This translates into CASSSRTATNEKLFF.

CDR3 nucleotides: TGTGCCAGCAGGTCCCCTAGAGGCACTGAAGCTTTCTTT. Protein: CASRSPRGTEAFF. The J gene is TRBJ1-1, the V gene TRBV28; D is uncertain. V lost 6 bases and J 4 bases, leaving 12 bases between the germline ends. Germline CDR1 reads MDHEN; CDR2 reads SYDVKM. The CDR3 has 13 amino acids. The whole variable domain, remainder taken from reference TRBV28 and TRBJ1-1, is DVKVTQSSRYLVKRTGEKVFLECVQDMDHENMFWYRQDPGLGLRLIYFSYDVKMKEKGDIPEGYSVSREKKERFSLILESASTNQTSMYLCASRSPRGTEAFFGQGTRLTVV.

This chain links TRBV6-5 with TRBJ1-1; 11 positions agree with TRBD1. Germline CDR1 reads MNHEY; CDR2 reads SVGAGI. With V trimmed by 2 bases and J by 3 bases, 2 bases remained unmatched. The CDR3 length is 15 residues. As DNA, the CDR3 is TGTGCCAGCAGTTACGGGACAGGGGGGGACACTGAAGCTTTCTTT. Translated, it gives CASSYGTGGDTEAFF.

The rearrangement links TRBV28 to TRBJ1-1; a possible D gene is TRBD1 (6 bases). Germline V CDR1 and CDR2: MDHEN, SYDVKM. Trimming shortened V by 7 bases and J by 3 bases, and 15 bases separated the two germline ends. The CDR3 is made up of 14 amino acids. CDR3 DNA: TGTGCCAGCATTCCTTCGGGGGGCGACACTGAAGCTTTCTTT. This encodes CASIPSGGDTEAFF.

This sequence joins TRBV4-2 and TRBJ2-2, with TRBD1 matching 11 bases. J was trimmed by 2 bases and V by 1 base; bases with no gene match: 0. The germline V gene encodes CDR1 LGHNA and CDR2 YNFKEQ. This CDR3 region has 16 residues. CDR3 bases: TGTGCCAGCAGCCAAGGGACAGGGGGCAACACCGGGGAGCTGTTTTTT. Its protein is CASSQGTGGNTGELFF.

The genes are TRBV6-4 and TRBJ2-6, with TRBD2 matching over 8 bases. V trimming: 2 bases; J trimming: 2 bases; junction bases outside the gene matches: 5. Germline-derived CDR1 and CDR2 are MRHNA and SNTAGT. The CDR3 contains 17 residues. The CDR3 DNA reads TGTGCCAGCAGTGACGGGGCAGCGGGAGCTGGGGCCAACGTCCTGACTTTC. This translates into CASSDGAAGAGANVLTF.

The chain couples TRBV7-9 to TRBJ1-2; 11 bases line up with TRBD1. CDR3 length equals 15 residues. V was clipped by 0 bases and J by 7 bases; unmatched bases: 4. Germline V lookup: CDR1 SEHNR, CDR2 FQNEAQ (reference sequence). The CDR3 bases are TGTGCCAGCAGCTTAGCCGGGACAGGGGGGTTTGGCTACACCTTC. It is translated as CASSLAGTGGFGYTF.

This rearrangement joins TRBV9 to TRBJ2-3; D is possibly TRBD2 (5 bases). Germline V gives CDR1 SGDLS, CDR2 YYNGEE. Trimming took 4 bases from V and 4 from J, leaving 16 bases between them. This CDR3 comprises 15 residues. The CDR3 here is CASSPQAGVADTQYF. DNA of the CDR3: TGTGCCAGCAGCCCCCAAGCCGGGGTAGCAGATACGCAGTATTTT.